This T cell receptor (beta chain) derives from a study of blood T cell repertoires in COVID-19. About the study: There were acute and convalescent COVID-19 samples, and they came from the United States, Italy and Spain. PBMCs, B-cell-depleted T cells, or T cells provided the cDNA or gDNA that made up the material.

As originally analysed: Nucleated cell counts were estimated from reference gene primer amplification. The table came from immunoSEQ multiplex PCR; TCRdb's copy has only in-frame clones and leaves some out. V, J and clone size derive from that table, while D and trimming were established from the DNA sequence. The data show about half a million clones, 70% to 90% seen once. The CDR3 length is 16 residues. Germline trimming cut 2 bases from V and 2 bases from J; bases unmatched to any gene: 5. Germline V gives CDR1 SNHLY, CDR2 FYNNEI. This clone was recorded at least ten times. The chain employs TRBV2 and TRBJ1-3, with 8 bases that match TRBD1. Sequencing used peripheral blood. The receptor comes from a human donor in a cohort sampled during active COVID-19. CDR3 loop: CASSERQGRAGNTIYF. In DNA, the CDR3 is TGTGCCAGCAGTGAAAGACAGGGGCGCGCTGGAAACACCATATATTTT. Full variable domain (missing parts from reference TRBV2 and TRBJ1-3): EPEVTQTPSHQVTQMGQEVILRCVPISNHLYFYWYRQILGQKVEFLVSFYNNEISEKSEIFDDQFSVERPDGSNFTLKIRSTKLEDSAMYFCASSERQGRAGNTIYFGEGSWLTVV.